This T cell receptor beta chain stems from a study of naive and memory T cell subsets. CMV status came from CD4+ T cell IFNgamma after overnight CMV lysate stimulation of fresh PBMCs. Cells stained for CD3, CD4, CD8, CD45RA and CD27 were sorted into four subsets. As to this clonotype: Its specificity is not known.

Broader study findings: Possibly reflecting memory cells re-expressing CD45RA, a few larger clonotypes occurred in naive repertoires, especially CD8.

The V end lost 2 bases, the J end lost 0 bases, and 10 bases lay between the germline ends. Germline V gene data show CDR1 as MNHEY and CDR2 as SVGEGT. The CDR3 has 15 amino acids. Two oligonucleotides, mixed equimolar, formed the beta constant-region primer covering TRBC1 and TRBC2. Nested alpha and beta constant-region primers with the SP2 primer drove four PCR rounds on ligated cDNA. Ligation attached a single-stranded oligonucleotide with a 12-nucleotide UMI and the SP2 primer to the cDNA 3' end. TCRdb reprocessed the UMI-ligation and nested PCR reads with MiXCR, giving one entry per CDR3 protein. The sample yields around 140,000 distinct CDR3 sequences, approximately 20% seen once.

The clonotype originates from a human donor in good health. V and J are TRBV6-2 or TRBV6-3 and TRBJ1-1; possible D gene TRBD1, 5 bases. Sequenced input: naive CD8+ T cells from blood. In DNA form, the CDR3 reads TGTGCCAGCAGTTACCCCCCCAGGGTGAACACTGAAGCTTTCTTT. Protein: CASSYPPRVNTEAFF.